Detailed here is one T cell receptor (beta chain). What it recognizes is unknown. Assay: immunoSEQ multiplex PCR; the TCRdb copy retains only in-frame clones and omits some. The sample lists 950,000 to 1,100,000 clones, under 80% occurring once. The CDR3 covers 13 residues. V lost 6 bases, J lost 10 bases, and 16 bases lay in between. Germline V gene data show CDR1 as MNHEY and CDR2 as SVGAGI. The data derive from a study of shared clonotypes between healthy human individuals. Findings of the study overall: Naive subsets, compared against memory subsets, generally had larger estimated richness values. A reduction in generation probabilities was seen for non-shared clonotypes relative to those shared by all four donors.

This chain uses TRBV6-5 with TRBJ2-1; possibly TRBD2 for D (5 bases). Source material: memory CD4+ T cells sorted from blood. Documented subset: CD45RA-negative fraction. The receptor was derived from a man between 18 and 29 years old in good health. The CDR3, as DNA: TGTGCCAGCAGAAACCGGCTAGCCTCGGAGCAGTTCTTC. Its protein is CASRNRLASEQFF.